A selection of T cell receptor beta chains follows, all from one sample in a study of blood T cell repertoires in COVID-19. The protocol was immunoSEQ multiplex PCR, while the TCRdb copy is restricted to in-frame clones and leaves out a portion. This sample has some 55,000 clones, with more than 85% found just once. Specimen: peripheral blood. Receptor source: a human donor in a cohort sampled during active COVID-19. Both conserved end residues are part of each CDR3. The order of the fields is clone size, D gene, V gene, J gene, CDR3 protein, CDR3 DNA. The D gene is left open where the match is weak. A row's size may be missing; if present it is once, few, many or a size class.

>-|-|TRBV18|TRBJ2-7
CASSPGLGTSYEQYF
TGTGCCAGCTCACCGGGACTTGGGACCTCCTACGAGCAGTACTTC
>-|-|TRBV5-4|TRBJ1-3
CASSRQDSGNTIYF
TGTGCCAGCAGCCGACAGGATTCGGGAAACACCATATATTTT
>-|TRBD1|TRBV20-1|TRBJ1-5
CSASRGGTGYLSNQPQHF
TGCAGTGCAAGTCGAGGAGGGACAGGTTACCTTAGCAATCAGCCCCAGCATTTT
>-|-|TRBV19|TRBJ1-3
CASSRQRSGNTIYF
TGTGCCAGTAGTAGACAGCGCTCTGGAAACACCATATATTTT
>-|-|TRBV6-5|TRBJ1-6
CASSRWGRSNSPLHF
TGTGCCAGCAGTCGCTGGGGCAGGAGTAATTCACCCCTCCACTTT
>-|TRBD1|TRBV28|TRBJ1-1
CASSLGTGRVVGTEAFF
TGTGCCAGCAGTTTGGGGACAGGGAGGGTGGTAGGTACTGAAGCTTTCTTT
>-|-|TRBV7-9|TRBJ2-2
CASSGETGELFF
TGTGCCTCTTCTGGGGAGACCGGGGAGCTGTTTTTT
>-|-|TRBV6-5|TRBJ2-7
CASSSKQGGSYEQYF
TGTGCCAGCAGTTCAAAACAGGGGGGGTCCTACGAGCAGTACTTC
>-|TRBD1|TRBV11-2|TRBJ1-2
CASSFTGWGQANGYTF
TGTGCCAGCAGCTTTACGGGGTGGGGACAGGCAAATGGCTACACCTTC
>-|-|TRBV7-2|TRBJ1-4
CASSLGQFREKLFF
TGTGCCAGCAGCTTAGGGCAGTTTCGAGAAAAACTGTTTTTT
>-|-|TRBV18|TRBJ1-4
CASSNLSPGSDEKLFF
TGTGCCAGCTCAAACCTCAGTCCAGGATCGGATGAAAAACTGTTTTTT
>-|-|TRBV5-1|TRBJ1-3
CASSFEQGLSGNTIYF
TGCGCCAGCAGCTTTGAGCAGGGATTATCTGGAAACACCATATATTTT
>-|TRBD1|TRBV7-3|TRBJ2-1
CASSAGQDNEQFF
TGTGCCAGCAGCGCGGGACAGGACAATGAGCAGTTCTTC
>-|TRBD1|TRBV11-2|TRBJ1-2
CASSLPNRGGYTF
TGTGCCAGCAGCTTACCAAACAGGGGTGGCTACACCTTC
>-|-|TRBV5-5|TRBJ2-3
CASSFTGSRGVQPDTQYF
TGTGCCAGCAGCTTTACAGGGTCGAGAGGTGTTCAGCCAGATACGCAGTATTTT
>-|-|TRBV6-1|TRBJ1-6
CASSEAQSGNSPLHF
TGTGCCAGCAGTGAAGCACAGAGCGGGAATTCACCCCTCCACTTT
>-|-|TRBV5-1|TRBJ1-5
CASSLVAGNNQPQHF
TGCGCCAGCAGCTTGGTTGCAGGGAACAATCAGCCCCAGCATTTT
>once|-|TRBV28|TRBJ1-3
CASSFGGLGNTIYF
TGTGCCAGCAGTTTCGGGGGGCTGGGAAACACCATATATTTT
>-|TRBD1|TRBV2|TRBJ1-1
CASGYGTVKITEAFF
TGTGCCAGCGGGTACGGGACAGTTAAGATAACTGAAGCTTTCTTT
>-|TRBD1|TRBV5-4|TRBJ1-2
CASTARKTGGLGYTF
TGTGCCAGCACCGCAAGAAAGACAGGGGGTCTTGGCTACACCTTC
>-|-|TRBV9|TRBJ1-5
CASTAGEPQHF
TGTGCCAGCACCGCGGGTGAGCCCCAGCATTTT
>-|TRBD1|TRBV10-3|TRBJ2-7
CAISTGTGDVYEQYF
TGTGCCATCAGTACCGGGACAGGGGACGTGTACGAGCAGTACTTC
>-|-|TRBV7-8|TRBJ2-1
CASRSPDSPRGEQFF
TGTGCCAGCAGGTCGCCGGACAGCCCTAGGGGTGAGCAGTTCTTC
>-|-|TRBV28|TRBJ1-4
CASSRMVTKAGHEKLFF
TGTGCCAGCAGCCGCATGGTGACCAAGGCAGGGCATGAAAAACTGTTTTTT
>-|TRBD1|TRBV11-1|TRBJ2-5
CASSRDSEETQYF
TGTGCCAGCAGCCGGGACAGCGAAGAGACCCAGTACTTC
>-|-|TRBV4-1|TRBJ2-3
CASSPATRSTDTQYF
TGCGCCAGCAGCCCAGCGACTAGAAGCACAGATACGCAGTATTTT
>few|TRBD2|TRBV11-3|TRBJ2-1
CASSPGRGDPNEQFF
TGTGCCAGCAGCCCTGGGCGGGGGGATCCCAATGAGCAGTTCTTC
>-|-|TRBV18|TRBJ2-1
CASSRRDTIYNEQFF
TGTGCCAGCTCACGCCGGGACACAATTTACAATGAGCAGTTCTTC
>once|-|TRBV11-2|TRBJ1-2
CASSSFYGIYYGYTF
TGTGCCAGCAGCTCGTTTTACGGGATTTACTATGGCTACACCTTC
>-|-|TRBV21-1|TRBJ1-2
CASSKQGGGGYTF
TGTGCCAGCAGCAAACAGGGCGGTGGTGGCTACACCTTC
>-|-|TRBV3-1/TRBV3-2|TRBJ2-4
CASSQEGTGRSHF
TGTGCCAGCAGCCAAGAGGGGACTGGGAGATCACACTTC
>-|TRBD2|TRBV6-6|TRBJ2-7
CASSRAQREHAYEQYF
TGTGCCAGCAGTCGCGCACAGCGGGAGCACGCCTACGAGCAGTACTTC
>once|TRBD1|TRBV6-6|TRBJ1-5
CASSRGQGAQPQHF
TGTGCCAGCAGCCGGGGACAGGGAGCCCAGCCCCAGCATTTT
>-|TRBD1|TRBV7-2|TRBJ1-6
CASSPQTGVGNSPLHF
TGTGCCAGCAGCCCACAGACAGGGGTTGGCAATTCACCCCTCCACTTT
>-|TRBD1|TRBV25-1|TRBJ1-4
CASSEISTGVEKLFF
TGTGCCAGCAGTGAAATATCTACAGGGGTCGAAAAACTGTTTTTT
>-|-|TRBV27|TRBJ2-3
CASNDYTDTQYF
TGTGCCAGCAATGACTACACAGATACGCAGTATTTT
>-|-|TRBV18|TRBJ1-1
CASSYSQNTEAFF
TGTGCCAGCTCATATTCACAAAACACTGAAGCTTTCTTT
>-|-|TRBV15|TRBJ2-2
CATSSPLFTGELFF
TGTGCCACCAGCAGCCCCTTATTCACCGGGGAGCTGTTTTTT
>-|TRBD2|TRBV4-1|TRBJ2-3
CASSQEGLAGAPSTDTQYF
TGCGCCAGCAGCCAAGAGGGACTAGCGGGGGCTCCATCCACAGATACGCAGTATTTT
>-|-|TRBV6-1|TRBJ1-2
CASSESSWRKSPLGYTF
TGTGCCAGCAGTGAATCTAGCTGGAGAAAGTCTCCCCTTGGCTACACCTTC
>-|-|TRBV9|TRBJ1-5
CASGNTFGQPQHF
TGTGCCAGCGGAAACACTTTCGGGCAGCCCCAGCATTTT